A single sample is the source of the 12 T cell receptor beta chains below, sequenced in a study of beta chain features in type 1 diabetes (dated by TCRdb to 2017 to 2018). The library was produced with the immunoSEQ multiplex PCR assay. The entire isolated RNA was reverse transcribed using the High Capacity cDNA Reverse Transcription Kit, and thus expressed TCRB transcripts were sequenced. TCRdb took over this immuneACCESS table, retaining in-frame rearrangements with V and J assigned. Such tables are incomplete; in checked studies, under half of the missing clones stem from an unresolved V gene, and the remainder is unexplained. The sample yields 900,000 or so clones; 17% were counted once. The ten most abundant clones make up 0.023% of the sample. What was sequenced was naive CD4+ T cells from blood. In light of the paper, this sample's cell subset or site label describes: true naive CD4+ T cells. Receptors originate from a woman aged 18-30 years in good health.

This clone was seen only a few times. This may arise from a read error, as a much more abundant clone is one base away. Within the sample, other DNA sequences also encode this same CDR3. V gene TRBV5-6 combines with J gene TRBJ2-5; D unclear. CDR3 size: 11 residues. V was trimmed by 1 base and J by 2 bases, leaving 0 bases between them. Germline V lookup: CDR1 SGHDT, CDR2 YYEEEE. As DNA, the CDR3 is TGTGCCAGCAGCTTGCAAGAGACCCAGTACTTC. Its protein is CASSLQETQYF. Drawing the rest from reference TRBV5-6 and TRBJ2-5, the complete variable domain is DAGVTQSPTHLIKTRGQQVTLRCSPKSGHDTVSWYQQALGQGPQFIFQYYEEEERQRGNFPDRFSGHQFPNYSSELNVNALLLGDSALYLCASSLQETQYFGPGTRLLVL.

The chain's CDR3 is CASSPSGRTYEQYF. Here the CDR3 DNA reads TGTGCCAGCAGCCCTAGCGGGAGAACCTACGAGCAGTACTTC. The chain has TRBV13 and TRBJ2-5; 10 bases are shared with TRBD2. With the DNA end fitting TRBJ2-7 better, the J assignment may be wrong. The V gene's germline CDR1 is PRHDT and CDR2 FYEKMQ (reference sequence). The CDR3 is 14 amino acids.

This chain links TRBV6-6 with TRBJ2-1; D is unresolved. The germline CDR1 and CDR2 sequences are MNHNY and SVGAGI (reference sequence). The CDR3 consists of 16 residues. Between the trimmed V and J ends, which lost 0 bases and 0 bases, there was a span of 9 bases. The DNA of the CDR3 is TGTGCCAGCAGTTACTCGTCTGGAAGCTCCTACAATGAGCAGTTCTTC. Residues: CASSYSSGSSYNEQFF.

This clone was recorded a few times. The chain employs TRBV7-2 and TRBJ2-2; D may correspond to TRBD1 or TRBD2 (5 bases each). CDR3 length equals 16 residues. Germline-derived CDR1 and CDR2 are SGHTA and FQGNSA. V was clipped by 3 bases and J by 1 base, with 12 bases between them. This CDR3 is CASSFEGWKNTGELFF. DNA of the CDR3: TGTGCCAGCAGCTTCGAGGGGTGGAAGAACACCGGGGAGCTGTTTTTT.

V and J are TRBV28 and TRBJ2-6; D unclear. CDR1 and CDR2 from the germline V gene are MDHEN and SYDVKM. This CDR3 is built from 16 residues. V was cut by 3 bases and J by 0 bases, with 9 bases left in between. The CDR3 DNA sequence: TGTGCCAGCAGTTTTAGGGCCGGCTCTGGGGCCAACGTCCTGACTTTC. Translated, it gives CASSFRAGSGANVLTF.

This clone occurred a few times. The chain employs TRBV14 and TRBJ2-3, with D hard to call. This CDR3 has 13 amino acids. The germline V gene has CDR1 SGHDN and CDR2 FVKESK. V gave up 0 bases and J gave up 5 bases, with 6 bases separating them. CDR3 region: CASSQDLRDTQYF. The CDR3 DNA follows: TGTGCCAGCAGCCAAGATTTAAGAGATACGCAGTATTTT.

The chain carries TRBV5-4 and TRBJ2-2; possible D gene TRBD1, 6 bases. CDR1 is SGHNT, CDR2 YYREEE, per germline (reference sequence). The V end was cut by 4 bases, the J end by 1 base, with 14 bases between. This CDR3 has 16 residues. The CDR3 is CASSHPPGQNTGELFF. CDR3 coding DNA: TGTGCCAGCAGCCATCCGCCGGGACAGAACACCGGGGAGCTGTTTTTT.

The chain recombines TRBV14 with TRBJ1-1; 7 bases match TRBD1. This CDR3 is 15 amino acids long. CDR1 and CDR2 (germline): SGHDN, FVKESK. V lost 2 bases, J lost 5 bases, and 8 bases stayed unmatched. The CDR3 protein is CASSQSGTVVTEAFF. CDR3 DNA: TGTGCCAGCAGCCAATCCGGGACAGTGGTTACTGAAGCTTTCTTT.

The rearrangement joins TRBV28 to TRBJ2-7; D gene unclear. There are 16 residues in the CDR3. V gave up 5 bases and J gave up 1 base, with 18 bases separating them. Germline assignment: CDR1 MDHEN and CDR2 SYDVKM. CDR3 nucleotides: TGTGCCAGCAGTCCGCATCGGACCGCGCAGTCCTACGAGCAGTACTTC. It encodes CASSPHRTAQSYEQYF.

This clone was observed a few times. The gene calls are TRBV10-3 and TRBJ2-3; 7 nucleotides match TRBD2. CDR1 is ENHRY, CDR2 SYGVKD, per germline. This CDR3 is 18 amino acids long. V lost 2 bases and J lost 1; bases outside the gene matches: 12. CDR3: CAISERLGGSSGTDTQYF. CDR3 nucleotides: TGTGCCATCAGTGAGAGGTTGGGCGGGAGTTCTGGCACAGATACGCAGTATTTT.

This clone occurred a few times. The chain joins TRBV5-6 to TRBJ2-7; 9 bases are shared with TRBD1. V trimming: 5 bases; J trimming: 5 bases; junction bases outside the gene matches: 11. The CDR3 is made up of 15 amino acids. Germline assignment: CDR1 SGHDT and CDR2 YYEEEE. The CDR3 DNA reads TGTGCCAGCAGAACCTCCGGGACAGGGTCGAACGAGCAGTACTTC. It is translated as CASRTSGTGSNEQYF.

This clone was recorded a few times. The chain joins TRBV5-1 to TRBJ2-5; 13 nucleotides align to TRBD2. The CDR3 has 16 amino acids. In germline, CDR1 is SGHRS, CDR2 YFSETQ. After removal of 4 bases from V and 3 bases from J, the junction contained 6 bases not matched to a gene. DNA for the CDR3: TGCGCCAGCAGCCTGGGACTAGCGGGAAGAGAAGAGACCCAGTACTTC. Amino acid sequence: CASSLGLAGREETQYF.